Shown below are 24 T cell receptor beta chains from a single sample sequenced in a study of cytomegalovirus exposure and HLA in healthy donors (dated by TCRdb to about 2017). Receptor amplification or capture employed the immunoSEQ multiplex PCR assay. For the multiplex PCR, a mixture combining 60 forward primers for TCR Vbeta segments and 13 reverse primers for TCR Jbeta segments was used. As stored in TCRdb, this immuneACCESS dataset retains in-frame rearrangements with V and J assigned. A fraction of the clones does not appear; measured against another copy, unresolved V genes explain less than half of the discrepancy, and the remainder lacks a known reason. In this sample the table shows 180,000 or so clones, more than 70% of which occur a single time. The ten largest account for less than 1.5% of the sample. What was sequenced was PBMCs. Receptors were obtained from a girl between 5 and 17 years old in good health and CMV-seropositive.

The rearrangement links TRBV4-2 to TRBJ2-1, with D perhaps matching TRBD2 (6 bases). Germline V gives CDR1 LGHNA, CDR2 YNFKEQ. V shed 4 bases and J shed 7 bases, with 8 bases lying between them. The CDR3 sequence is 12 residues long. The CDR3 is CASSREVNEQFF. CDR3 coding DNA: TGTGCCAGCAGCCGGGAGGTTAATGAGCAGTTCTTC.

The V and J genes are TRBV5-6 and TRBJ2-7; 8 bases line up with TRBD2. The ends lost 3 bases at V and 3 bases at J; junction bases unmatched: 5. This CDR3 has 14 residues. Germline values: CDR1 SGHDT, CDR2 YYEEEE. CDR3 region: CASSSPGRDYEQYF. CDR3 DNA sequence: TGTGCCAGCAGCTCCCCCGGGAGGGACTACGAGCAGTACTTC. Full variable domain (rest looked up from reference TRBV5-6 and TRBJ2-7): DAGVTQSPTHLIKTRGQQVTLRCSPKSGHDTVSWYQQALGQGPQFIFQYYEEEERQRGNFPDRFSGHQFPNYSSELNVNALLLGDSALYLCASSSPGRDYEQYFGPGTRLTVT.

The chain carries TRBV5-4 and TRBJ2-3; TRBD2 aligns across 8 bases. Trimming took 0 bases from V and 0 from J; bases not matched to a gene: 6. This CDR3 is 17 amino acids long. Germline CDR1 and CDR2: SGHNT and YYREEE (reference sequence). The CDR3 here is CASSLVVAGPSTDTQYF. CDR3 sequence (DNA): TGTGCCAGCAGCTTGGTGGTAGCGGGACCTAGCACAGATACGCAGTATTTT.

The gene calls are TRBV14 and TRBJ1-3, with D uncertain. This CDR3 is built from 13 residues. The V gene lost 0 bases and the J gene lost 7 bases, with 7 bases spanning the gap. Germline lookup yields CDR1 SGHDN and CDR2 FVKESK. The chain's CDR3 is CASSQDWSNTIYF. For the CDR3, the DNA is TGTGCCAGCAGCCAAGACTGGAGCAACACCATATATTTT.

This clone was recorded a few times. The rearrangement links TRBV7-8 to TRBJ2-3, with D possibly TRBD1 on 5 matching bases. Germline CDR1 reads SGHVS; CDR2 reads FQNEAQ. The length of the CDR3 is 13 residues. The V end was cut by 3 bases, the J end by 3 bases, with 7 bases between. The DNA for the CDR3 is TGTGCCAGCAGCTTCCCAGGGACAGATACGCAGTATTTT. Its protein is CASSFPGTDTQYF.

CDR3 in amino acids: CASSPSVAGAGEQYF. The CDR3 DNA sequence: TGTGCCAGCAGTCCATCCGTAGCGGGAGCTGGCGAGCAGTACTTC. The V call is TRBV11-3, the J call TRBJ2-7; TRBD2 matches at 9 bases. Germline CDR1 and CDR2: SGHNT and YENEEA. Trimming at V came to 6 bases and at J to 6 bases, leaving 12 bases not matched to a gene. The CDR3 runs 15 residues.

This chain uses TRBV27 with TRBJ2-2; D is unclear. The length of the CDR3 is 11 residues. Germline CDR1 and CDR2: MNHEY and SMNVEV (reference sequence). Trimming stripped 6 bases from V and 4 bases from J, with 3 bases between. The CDR3 nucleotides read TGTGCCAGCAGCCTCACCGGGGAGCTGTTTTTT. This translates into CASSLTGELFF.

This clone was picked up one time. The J gene is TRBJ1-6, the V gene TRBV7-6, with 7 positions matching TRBD1. CDR1 is SGHVS, CDR2 FNYEAQ, per germline. The V and J ends lost 5 bases and 4 bases, in that order; junction bases with no gene match: 2. This CDR3 is built from 14 residues. The CDR3, as DNA: TGTGCCAGCAGCGGGGACAGTTATAATTCACCCCTCCACTTT. Protein: CASSGDSYNSPLHF.

The rearrangement uses TRBV6-5 and TRBJ2-1, with 12 bases that match TRBD2. V was pared by 4 bases and J by 6 bases, with 7 bases of the junction left unmatched. CDR1 and CDR2 (germline): MNHEY, SVGAGI. The CDR3 loop spans 16 amino acids. CDR3 coding DNA: TGTGCCAGCAGTTTAACCGGGACTAGCGGGCGCAATGAGCAGTTCTTC. Translation: CASSLTGTSGRNEQFF.

The J gene is TRBJ2-7, the V gene TRBV5-8, with D unresolved. The CDR3 has 11 amino acids. Between the trimmed V and J ends, which lost 3 bases and 10 bases, there was a span of 11 bases. Germline V gene data show CDR1 as SGHTS and CDR2 as YDEGEE. The CDR3 region is CASSSEVRQYF. The CDR3 DNA follows: TGTGCCAGCAGCTCCGAGGTCAGACAGTACTTC.

The sample holds one count of this clone. The gene calls are TRBV11-2 and TRBJ2-2, with 7 bases aligning to TRBD2. Unmatched junction bases numbered 8, after V lost 4 bases and J lost 3 bases. This CDR3 contains 16 residues. CDR1 and CDR2 from the germline V gene are SGHAT and FQNNGV. CDR3 region: CASSYHTGLYTGELFF. The CDR3 DNA is TGTGCCAGCAGCTACCACACGGGACTATACACCGGGGAGCTGTTTTTT.

CDR3 sequence (DNA): TGCGCCAGCAGCAGGACAGGGCAAGAGACCCAGTACTTC. Encoded protein: CASSRTGQETQYF. The rearrangement joins TRBV4-3 to TRBJ2-5; 8 nucleotides agree with TRBD1. CDR3 size: 13 residues. V dropped 5 bases and J dropped 2; count of bases not matched to a gene: 1. Looked up from germline, CDR1 is LGHNA and CDR2 is YSLEER.

The rearrangement links TRBV5-6 to TRBJ2-4; D may be TRBD2 (5 bases). Trimming shortened V by 2 bases and J by 3 bases, and 21 bases separated the two germline ends. CDR3 size: 18 residues. Germline CDR1 SGHDT, CDR2 YYEEEE. Written as DNA, the CDR3 is TGTGCCAGCAGCTTTTTAGTGTCGTTCGGACGGGGCAAAAACATTCAGTACTTC. Protein sequence: CASSFLVSFGRGKNIQYF.

This clone was recorded a few times. The genes are TRBV6-5 and TRBJ1-1, with 9 bases aligning to TRBD1. CDR3 length equals 11 residues. Per germline, CDR1 MNHEY and CDR2 SVGAGI. The V segment lost 6 bases and the J segment 11 bases; nucleotides outside the gene matches: 4. The CDR3 DNA sequence: TGTGCCAGCAGCAGGGACAGGGCTGCTTTCTTT. It encodes CASSRDRAAFF.

The genes are TRBV7-8 and TRBJ1-4, with D possibly being TRBD1 (5 bases). The CDR3 consists of 14 residues. The V and J ends lost 2 bases and 4 bases respectively, with 8 bases between them. The germline V gene encodes CDR1 SGHVS and CDR2 FQNEAQ. The CDR3 nucleotides read TGTGCCAGCAGCTTACTTGACAGTAATGAAAAACTGTTTTTT. Translation gives CASSLLDSNEKLFF.

This chain joins TRBV7-9 and TRBJ2-1; TRBD1 might be the D (5 bases). Germline CDR1 reads SEHNR; CDR2 reads FQNEAQ (reference sequence). This CDR3 is 14 amino acids long. V lost 4 bases and J lost 5, with 12 bases in between. CDR3 in DNA: TGTGCCAGCAGCTATGTGACAGTGAACAATGAGCAGTTCTTC. It translates to CASSYVTVNNEQFF.

The chain recombines TRBV18 with TRBJ2-1; TRBD1 matches at 10 bases. Germline lookup yields CDR1 KGHSH and CDR2 LQKENI. Trimming at V came to 2 bases and at J to 8 bases, leaving 6 bases not matched to a gene. The CDR3 has 15 amino acids. The CDR3 region has the DNA TGTGCCAGCTCACCAATGACAGGGGGCAAGGATGAGCAGTTCTTC. Translation: CASSPMTGGKDEQFF.

The rearrangement joins TRBV5-1 to TRBJ2-1; TRBD1 is a possible D gene (6 bases). Germline CDR1 is SGHRS and CDR2 is YFSETQ. The CDR3 has 12 residues. V lost 4 bases, J lost 5 bases, and 7 bases lay in between. The CDR3 spells CASSQGNNEQFF. Here the CDR3 DNA reads TGCGCCAGCAGCCAGGGGAACAATGAGCAGTTCTTC.

The rearrangement uses TRBV5-1 and TRBJ1-1; D is unclear. The CDR3 has 15 amino acids. The germline gives CDR1 SGHRS, CDR2 YFSETQ. Trimming cost V 4 bases and J 4 bases, with 17 bases left between them. CDR3 amino acids: CASSAGAVGGTEAFF. The CDR3 DNA reads TGCGCCAGCAGCGCCGGAGCGGTTGGAGGCACTGAAGCTTTCTTT.

As to this clone: One end of the junction fails to match germline, which may point to a read error. Other DNA sequences from this sample encode an identical CDR3 as well. V usage is TRBV28 and J usage is TRBJ1-4; D is undetermined. The length of the CDR3 is 12 residues. Germline V gene lookup returns CDR1 MDHEN and CDR2 SYDVKM. The CDR3 DNA sequence: TGTGCCAGTAGTTTGGCGGATAACAAACTGTTTTTT. It specifies CASSLADNKLFF.

As DNA, the CDR3 is TGCGCCAGCAGCCAGAGACAGGGGGATCTCACCGGGGAGCTGTTTTTT. As protein: CASSQRQGDLTGELFF. The chain couples TRBV4-1 to TRBJ2-2; TRBD1 aligns across 9 bases. The V and J ends lost 3 bases and 4 bases, in that order; junction bases with no gene match: 6. The CDR3 consists of 16 residues. CDR1 is MGHRA, CDR2 YSYEKL, per germline.

CDR3 region: CASSRERGHEQFF. The CDR3 bases are TGCGCCAGCAGCCGGGAGCGGGGGCATGAGCAGTTCTTC. The chain uses TRBV5-1 and TRBJ2-1, with 8 bases that match TRBD2. The CDR3 has 13 residues. The ends lost 4 bases at V and 8 bases at J; junction bases unmatched: 5. Germline CDR1 SGHRS, CDR2 YFSETQ.

The chain has TRBV7-9 and TRBJ1-1; tentatively, D is TRBD1 (6 bases). Trimming took 4 bases from V and 6 from J, leaving 24 bases between them. The CDR3 runs 17 residues. Germline assignment: CDR1 SEHNR and CDR2 FQNEAQ (reference sequence). The CDR3 here is CASSSRSRNREQPEAFF. CDR3 sequence (DNA): TGTGCCAGCAGCTCTCGTTCCCGGAACAGGGAGCAGCCTGAAGCTTTCTTT.

The V and J genes are TRBV19 and TRBJ1-2; unclear D gene. The CDR3 runs to 14 residues. Trimming took off 0 bases at V and 3 bases at J, with 8 bases between the two ends. CDR1 is LNHDA, CDR2 SQIVND, per germline (reference sequence). For the CDR3, the DNA is TGTGCCAGTAGTATAGAACCCGGGGACTATGGCTACACCTTC. This codes for CASSIEPGDYGYTF.